These 25 T cell receptor beta chains were sequenced from one sample in a study of blood T cell repertoires in COVID-19. Here immunoSEQ multiplex PCR was the method, and the copy in TCRdb shows in-frame clones only, minus some. The sample includes about 190,000 clones, about 77% of them seen just once. The sequenced sample consisted of peripheral blood. The receptors stem from a woman at least 80 years old with active or convalescent COVID-19.

The J gene is TRBJ2-7, the V gene TRBV7-9, with 11 bases lining up with TRBD1. The germline V gene encodes CDR1 SEHNR and CDR2 FQNEAQ (reference sequence). The CDR3 is made up of 16 amino acids. The trim removed 1 base at V and 5 bases at J, leaving 7 bases unmatched. The CDR3 nucleotides are TGTGCCAGCAGCTTAGGATCGGGACAGGGGGTCAACGAGCAGTACTTC. Its translation: CASSLGSGQGVNEQYF.

V is TRBV10-3 and J is TRBJ1-1; TRBD1 aligns across 8 bases. The germline V gene has CDR1 ENHRY and CDR2 SYGVKD. Trimming removed 9 bases from V and 4 bases from J; junction bases left unmatched: 7. The CDR3 runs to 13 residues. CDR3: CAIKTGEGTEAFF. The CDR3 region has the DNA TGTGCCATTAAGACAGGGGAGGGCACTGAAGCTTTCTTT.

V and J are TRBV5-1 and TRBJ2-7, with a possible D match to TRBD1 (6 bases). The CDR3 contains 14 residues. Trimming stripped 0 bases from V and 6 bases from J, with 13 bases between. Germline V gene data show CDR1 as SGHRS and CDR2 as YFSETQ. CDR3 loop: CASSLEAGEREQYF. The CDR3 DNA is TGCGCCAGCAGCTTGGAGGCAGGGGAGCGCGAGCAGTACTTC.

The chain couples TRBV6-1 to TRBJ1-2; TRBD1 agrees at 7 bases. Germline CDR1 is MNHNS and CDR2 is SASEGT. The CDR3 spans 15 residues. Trimming cost V 2 bases and J 2 bases; bases outside gene matches: 5. CDR3 sequence reads: CASSERTGGNYGYTF. The CDR3 DNA reads TGTGCCAGCAGTGAAAGGACAGGAGGGAACTATGGCTACACCTTC.

This chain uses TRBV4-1 with TRBJ1-2; the match to TRBD1 covers 9 bases. Germline V gives CDR1 MGHRA, CDR2 YSYEKL. The CDR3 is 15 amino acids. V lost 6 bases and J lost 4; bases outside the gene matches: 9. CDR3 coding DNA: TGCGCCAGCAGAGTCCCGGGACAGGGAATCTATGGCTACACCTTC. The encoded protein is CASRVPGQGIYGYTF.

CDR3 in amino acids: CATSNPRDGGWGDNQPQHF. CDR3 sequence (DNA): TGTGCCACCAGTAACCCCCGGGACGGCGGGTGGGGGGACAATCAGCCCCAGCATTTT. The V and J genes are TRBV15 and TRBJ1-5, with D perhaps matching TRBD1 (5 bases). The V gene's germline CDR1 is LNHNV and CDR2 YYDKDF (reference sequence). The CDR3 consists of 19 residues. V was cut by 6 bases and J by 3 bases, with 27 bases left in between.

The chain joins TRBV10-3 to TRBJ2-1; TRBD1 matches 9 bases. Trimming removed 3 bases from V and 8 bases from J; junction bases left unmatched: 8. Germline values: CDR1 ENHRY, CDR2 SYGVKD. The CDR3 has 15 amino acids. The CDR3 DNA reads as TGTGCCATCAGTGAAGCCGGGACAGGGACCTATGAGCAGTTCTTC. Protein product: CAISEAGTGTYEQFF.

This clone appeared a few times. The chain uses TRBV27 and TRBJ2-7, with TRBD2 as a possible D gene (6 bases). CDR1 and CDR2 (germline): MNHEY, SMNVEV (reference sequence). The CDR3 length is 15 residues. The ends were cut back, 6 bases at V and 7 bases at J, with 22 bases in the middle. The CDR3 bases are TGTGCCAGCAGGGAAACTTACGTAAAACGGGGGGAGCAGTACTTC. Protein sequence: CASRETYVKRGEQYF.

This chain joins TRBV11-2 and TRBJ2-2; tentatively, D is TRBD2 (7 bases). V was cut by 2 bases and J by 4 bases, with 11 bases left in between. The CDR3 is 15 amino acids. Germline V CDR1 and CDR2: SGHAT, FQNNGV. CDR3 protein: CASSLRGAITGELFF. The CDR3 region has the DNA TGTGCCAGCAGCTTACGGGGGGCGATCACCGGGGAGCTGTTTTTT.

This chain connects TRBV11-2 to TRBJ2-4, with D possibly TRBD2 on 5 matching bases. V was cut by 3 bases and J by 6 bases, with 12 bases left in between. The CDR3 is 14 amino acids. Germline CDR1 is SGHAT and CDR2 is FQNNGV. CDR3 residues: CASSFQASTNIQYF. In DNA, the CDR3 is TGTGCCAGCAGCTTTCAGGCTAGCACAAACATTCAGTACTTC.

Concerning this clone: Mismatch with germline at one junction end may stem from a read error. The chain has TRBV23-1 and TRBJ1-2, with TRBD1 matching 7 bases. TRBV23-1 is an open reading frame, and its role is uncertain. The CDR3 is 11 amino acids. The CDR3 is CASSLGRTGFF. CDR3 nucleotides: TGCGCCAGCAGTCTAGGGAGGACAGGATTTTTC.

DNA for the CDR3: TGCAGCGTTGGACAGTCCACCTCCTACGAGCAGTACTTC. Its translation is CSVGQSTSYEQYF. This rearrangement joins TRBV29-1 to TRBJ2-7, with D maybe TRBD1 (5 bases). The V end was cut by 4 bases, the J end by 0 bases, with 10 bases between. Per germline, CDR1 SQVTM and CDR2 ANQGSEA. This CDR3 has 13 residues.

The chain links TRBV6-5 to TRBJ2-3; 7 bases map to TRBD1. The CDR3 has 16 residues. V lost 2 bases, J lost 0 bases, and 5 bases stayed unmatched. Germline-derived CDR1 and CDR2 are MNHEY and SVGAGI. DNA for the CDR3: TGTGCCAGCAGTTACGCCAGGGGGTCTAGCACAGATACGCAGTATTTT. Its protein product is CASSYARGSSTDTQYF.

The rearrangement joins TRBV12-1 to TRBJ2-7; the table assigns TRBD2, which was not confirmed against the DNA. TRBV12-1 is termed a pseudogene. The CDR3 has 14 residues. The CDR3 DNA reads as TGTGCCAGCAGCTTGCCGGGCCCCCGGGGGGAGCAGTACTTC. Translated: CASSLPGPRGEQYF.

This chain links TRBV9 with TRBJ2-3; 12 bases agree with TRBD1. Germline trimming cut 3 bases from V and 6 bases from J; bases unmatched to any gene: 8. This CDR3 has 16 amino acids. Germline CDR1 reads SGDLS; CDR2 reads YYNGEE. In DNA form, the CDR3 reads TGTGCCAGCAGCGCAGACCGGGACAGGGGGCAGGATACGCAGTATTTT. It specifies CASSADRDRGQDTQYF.

The chain links TRBV6-4 to TRBJ2-3; TRBD2 matches at 7 bases. The CDR3 totals 18 residues. Germline values: CDR1 MRHNA, CDR2 SNTAGT. V lost 0 bases and J lost 2; bases outside the gene matches: 11. The CDR3 coding sequence is TGTGCCAGCAGTGACTCGATACGGCCCAGCGGGGTCACAGATACGCAGTATTTT. Translated: CASSDSIRPSGVTDTQYF.

This chain links TRBV7-2 with TRBJ2-3, with unresolved D. V lost 5 bases and J lost 0, with 12 bases in between. Germline CDR1 is SGHTA and CDR2 is FQGNSA. The CDR3 sequence is 15 residues long. The CDR3 DNA follows: TGTGCCAGCAGCGTAGGTATAATTAGCACAGATACGCAGTATTTT. Translated, it gives CASSVGIISTDTQYF.

This rearrangement joins TRBV6-2 or TRBV6-3 to TRBJ2-7; no firm D call. This CDR3 contains 14 residues. Germline CDR1 and CDR2: MNHEY and SVGEGT. V was trimmed by 4 bases and J by 0 bases, leaving 10 bases between them. CDR3 protein: CASSSRHVSYEQYF. CDR3 sequence (DNA): TGTGCCAGCAGTTCGCGTCACGTCTCCTACGAGCAGTACTTC.

This chain uses TRBV6-1 with TRBJ2-7, with D possibly matching TRBD1 (6 bases). The CDR3 has 13 amino acids. The germline V gene has CDR1 MNHNS and CDR2 SASEGT. Trimming cost V 1 base and J 6 bases, with 10 bases left between them. CDR3 sequence reads: CASSEVQGREQYF. CDR3 sequence (DNA): TGTGCCAGCAGTGAAGTACAGGGACGCGAGCAGTACTTC.

This rearrangement joins TRBV5-1 to TRBJ1-4, with 7 bases that match TRBD1. V dropped 4 bases and J dropped 5; count of bases not matched to a gene: 8. Germline V gene data show CDR1 as SGHRS and CDR2 as YFSETQ. This CDR3 is built from 15 residues. The CDR3: CASSILGQANEKLFF. CDR3 bases: TGCGCCAGCAGCATACTCGGACAGGCCAATGAAAAACTGTTTTTT.

J is TRBJ2-1 and V is TRBV6-6, with a possible D match to TRBD1 (6 bases). Trimming stripped 0 bases from V and 6 bases from J, with 6 bases between. The CDR3 runs 13 residues. Germline CDR1 reads MNHNY; CDR2 reads SVGAGI (reference sequence). The CDR3: CASSYSDSNEQFF. In nucleotides, the CDR3 is TGTGCCAGCAGTTACTCGGACAGCAATGAGCAGTTCTTC.

Worth noting for this clone: The same CDR3 also results from other DNA sequences found in this sample. The chain uses TRBV19 and TRBJ2-5, with D tentatively TRBD2 (5 bases). CDR1 and CDR2 (germline): LNHDA, SQIVND (reference sequence). V was pared by 6 bases and J by 4 bases, with 12 bases between. CDR3 size: 13 residues. The CDR3 DNA follows: TGTGCCAGTAGCCCTGACCGGGGAGAGACCCAGTACTTC. This translates into CASSPDRGETQYF.

V and J are TRBV19 and TRBJ2-3; 9 positions match TRBD1. This CDR3 region has 16 residues. Per germline, CDR1 LNHDA and CDR2 SQIVND (reference sequence). V dropped 4 bases and J dropped 4; count of bases not matched to a gene: 9. The CDR3 loop is CASSTRGTGMADTQYF. The CDR3 nucleotides read TGTGCCAGTAGTACTCGGGGGACAGGGATGGCAGATACGCAGTATTTT.

The rearrangement joins TRBV4-3 to TRBJ1-2, with TRBD1 identical over 9 bases. CDR1 and CDR2 (germline): LGHNA, YSLEER. With 4 bases clipped from V and 5 bases from J, the junction kept 8 bases outside the gene matches. The CDR3 extends over 15 amino acids. The CDR3 DNA follows: TGCGCCAGCAGCCCCGGACAGGGGCAGACATATGGCTACACCTTC. It codes for CASSPGQGQTYGYTF.

V gene TRBV10-3 combines with J gene TRBJ1-6; TRBD1 is a possible D gene (6 bases). From germline, CDR1 is ENHRY and CDR2 SYGVKD. V was cut by 9 bases and J by 12 bases, with 18 bases left in between. The CDR3 runs to 13 residues. The CDR3 nucleotides read TGTGCCATGGCGGACAGCCCGATTGAACCCCTCCACTTT. This encodes CAMADSPIEPLHF.